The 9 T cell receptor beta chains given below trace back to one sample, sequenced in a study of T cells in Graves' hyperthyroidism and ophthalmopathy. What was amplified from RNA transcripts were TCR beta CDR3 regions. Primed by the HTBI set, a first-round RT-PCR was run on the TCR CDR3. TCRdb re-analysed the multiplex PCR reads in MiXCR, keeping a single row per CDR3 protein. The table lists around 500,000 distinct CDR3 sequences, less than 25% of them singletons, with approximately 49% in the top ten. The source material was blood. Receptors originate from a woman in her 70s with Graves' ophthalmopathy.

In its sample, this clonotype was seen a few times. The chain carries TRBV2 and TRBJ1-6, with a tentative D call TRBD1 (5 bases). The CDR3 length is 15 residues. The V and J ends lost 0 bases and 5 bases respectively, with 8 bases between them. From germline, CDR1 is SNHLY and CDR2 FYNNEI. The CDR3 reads CASSEAGRNNSPLHF. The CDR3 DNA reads TGTGCCAGCAGTGAAGCGGGGCGGAATAATTCACCCCTCCACTTT. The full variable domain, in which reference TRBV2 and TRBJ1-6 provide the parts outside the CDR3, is EPEVTQTPSHQVTQMGQEVILRCVPISNHLYFYWYRQILGQKVEFLVSFYNNEISEKSEIFDDQFSVERPDGSNFTLKIRSTKLEDSAMYFCASSEAGRNNSPLHFGNGTRLTVT.

CDR3 protein: CAWSVRGTHGYTF. Written as DNA, the CDR3 is TGTGCCTGGAGTGTAAGGGGGACGCACGGCTACACCTTC. The chain has TRBV30 and TRBJ1-2; D may be TRBD1 (6 bases). This CDR3 region has 13 residues. Germline CDR1 and CDR2: GTSNPN and SVGIG (reference sequence). V lost 0 bases and J 8 bases, leaving 13 bases between the germline ends.

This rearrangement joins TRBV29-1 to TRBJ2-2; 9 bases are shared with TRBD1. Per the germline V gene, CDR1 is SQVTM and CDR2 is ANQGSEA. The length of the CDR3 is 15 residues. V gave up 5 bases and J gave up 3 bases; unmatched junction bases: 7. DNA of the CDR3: TGCAGCGTTAAATCTGGGACAGGGCACACCGGGGAGCTGTTTTTT. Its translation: CSVKSGTGHTGELFF.

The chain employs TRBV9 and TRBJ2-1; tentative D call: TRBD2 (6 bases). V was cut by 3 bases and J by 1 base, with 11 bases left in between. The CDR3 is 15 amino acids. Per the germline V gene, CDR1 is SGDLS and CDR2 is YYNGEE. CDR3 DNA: TGTGCCAGCAGCGCATTGGGGACTTCCTACAATGAGCAGTTCTTC. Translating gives CASSALGTSYNEQFF.

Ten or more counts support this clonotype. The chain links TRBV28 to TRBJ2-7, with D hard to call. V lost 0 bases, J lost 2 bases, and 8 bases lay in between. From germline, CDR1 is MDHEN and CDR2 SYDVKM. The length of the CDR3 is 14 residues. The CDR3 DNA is TGTGCCAGCAGTTTATGGGGCTACCCCTACGAGCAGTACTTC. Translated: CASSLWGYPYEQYF.

CDR3 sequence (DNA): TGTGCCAGCAGAACCTATCCAAGGACTAGCGGGAGTGGGGAGACCCAGTACTTC. It codes for CASRTYPRTSGSGETQYF. The J gene is TRBJ2-5, the V gene TRBV7-8, with 13 positions matching TRBD2. Germline assignment: CDR1 SGHVS and CDR2 FQNEAQ. Trimming at V came to 6 bases and at J to 5 bases, leaving 15 bases not matched to a gene. The length of the CDR3 is 18 residues.

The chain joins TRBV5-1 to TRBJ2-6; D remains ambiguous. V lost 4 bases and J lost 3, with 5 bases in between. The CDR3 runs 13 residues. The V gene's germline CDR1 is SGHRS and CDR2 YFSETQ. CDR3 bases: TGCGCCAGCAGCGGAGTTGGGGCCAACGTCCTGACTTTC. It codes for CASSGVGANVLTF.

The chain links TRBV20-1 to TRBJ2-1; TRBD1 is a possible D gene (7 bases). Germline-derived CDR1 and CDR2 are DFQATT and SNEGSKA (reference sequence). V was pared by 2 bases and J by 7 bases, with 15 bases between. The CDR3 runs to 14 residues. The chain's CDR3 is CSARSRQGGNEQFF. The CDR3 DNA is TGCAGTGCTAGATCCAGACAGGGAGGTAATGAGCAGTTCTTC.

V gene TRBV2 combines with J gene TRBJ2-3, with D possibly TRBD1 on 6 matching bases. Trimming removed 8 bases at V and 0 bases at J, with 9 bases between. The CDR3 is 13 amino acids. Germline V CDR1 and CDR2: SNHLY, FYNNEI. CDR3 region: CASGQFSTDTQYF. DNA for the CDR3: TGTGCCAGCGGACAGTTTAGCACAGATACGCAGTATTTT.